The clone carrying this T cell receptor (beta chain) has more than one count but fewer than ten. Its antigen is still unknown. Germline lookup yields CDR1 SQVTM and CDR2 ANQGSEA. V was clipped by 6 bases and J by 4 bases, with 9 bases between them. The CDR3 runs 11 residues. Unique molecular identifiers were present on the cDNA, which also gained a universal primer site by template switching. Via MiXCR, TCRdb re-called the 5' RACE reads, giving one row per CDR3 protein. Here the sample spans roughly 290,000 distinct CDR3 sequences, nearly 9.5% being singletons. The sample comes from a study of identical twins. Study-level results: Beta clonotypes that were abundant in cord blood contained fewer insertions, a pattern absent from memory repertoires. Weaker excess sharing between twins was seen in beta out-of-frame sequences. Within monozygotic twins, out-of-frame TCR alpha sharing was underestimated by the models.

The same data also went into a second study, on yellow fever vaccine responses in identical twins.

Source material: CD8+ T cells sorted from blood. The origin of this receptor is a woman under 30 in good health. The V call is TRBV29-1, the J call TRBJ1-1; D gene unclear. The chain's CDR3 is CSVQKGTEAFF. CDR3 nucleotide sequence: TGCAGCGTGCAAAAGGGCACTGAAGCTTTCTTT.